One sample yielded the 32 T cell receptor beta chains listed below, sequenced in a study of blood T cell repertoires in COVID-19. Sequencing used immunoSEQ multiplex PCR; TCRdb keeps in-frame clones, though not all of them. The sample shows 300,000 to 350,000 clones, roughly nine tenths of them seen only once. The specimen was PBMCs or T cells enriched from blood (not recorded which). Receptor source: a woman in her 30s who had recovered from COVID-19.

The chain has TRBV27 and TRBJ1-3; D is undetermined. Deletions cut 4 bases from V and 4 bases from J, with 17 bases between. In germline, CDR1 is MNHEY, CDR2 SMNVEV (reference sequence). The CDR3 is 16 amino acids. The CDR3 coding sequence is TGTGCCAGCAGTTCCCCACTGTTCGCAACCGGAAACACCATATATTTT. Protein product: CASSSPLFATGNTIYF.

The chain uses TRBV6-5 and TRBJ2-7; 8 bases map to TRBD2. This CDR3 spans 15 amino acids. CDR1 is MNHEY and CDR2 is SVGAGI in the germline V gene. V lost 5 bases to trimming and J lost 4 bases; unmatched junction nucleotides: 10. The chain's CDR3 is CASSRGGTGQYEQYF. CDR3 coding DNA: TGTGCCAGCAGTCGCGGGGGGACTGGGCAATACGAGCAGTACTTC.

This chain joins TRBV7-9 and TRBJ1-2; 9 nucleotides agree with TRBD1. The germline gives CDR1 SEHNR, CDR2 FQNEAQ (reference sequence). The CDR3 loop spans 15 amino acids. V lost 5 bases, J lost 2 bases, and 6 bases stayed unmatched. The CDR3 DNA follows: TGTGCCAGCAGCCAACACGACAGGGGGAACTATGGCTACACCTTC. Protein sequence: CASSQHDRGNYGYTF. The full variable domain, completed using reference TRBV7-9 and TRBJ1-2, is DTGVSQNPRHKITKRGQNVTFRCDPISEHNRLYWYRQTLGQGPEFLTYFQNEAQLEKSRLLSDRFSAERPKGSFSTLEIQRTEQGDSAMYLCASSQHDRGNYGYTFGSGTRLTVV.

This chain connects TRBV3-1 (or the pseudogene TRBV3-2) to TRBJ1-3; the D is unclear. This CDR3 contains 13 residues. Looked up from germline, CDR1 is LGHDT and CDR2 is YNNKEL (reference sequence). Trimming pared 2 bases from V and 1 base from J, leaving 3 bases between. The CDR3 DNA reads TGTGCCAGCAGCCAACAGTCTGGAAACACCATATATTTT. It is translated as CASSQQSGNTIYF.

The genes are TRBV7-2 and TRBJ1-1; tentative D call: TRBD1 (5 bases). Germline V gives CDR1 SGHTA, CDR2 FQGNSA. Trimming stripped 2 bases from V and 1 base from J, with 8 bases between. The CDR3 spans 14 residues. The CDR3 DNA reads as TGTGCCAGCAGCTTATTTCAGGGGAACACTGAAGCTTTCTTT. Its protein product is CASSLFQGNTEAFF. The complete variable domain, with remaining parts taken from reference TRBV7-2 and TRBJ1-1, reads GAGVSQSPSNKVTEKGKDVELRCDPISGHTALYWYRQSLGQGLEFLIYFQGNSAPDKSGLPSDRFSAERTGGSVSTLTIQRTQQEDSAVYLCASSLFQGNTEAFFGQGTRLTVV.

This clone appeared a single time. The chain employs TRBV4-3 and TRBJ1-2; 11 positions agree with TRBD1. The length of the CDR3 is 16 residues. The V gene's germline CDR1 is LGHNA and CDR2 YSLEER. Trimming at V came to 1 base and at J to 6 bases, leaving 7 bases not matched to a gene. The CDR3: CASSQGRTGGWNGYTF. For the CDR3, the DNA is TGCGCCAGCAGCCAAGGGAGGACAGGGGGCTGGAATGGCTACACCTTC.

This clone was observed once. V is TRBV20-1 and J is TRBJ2-1; 7 bases match TRBD1. Trimming at V came to 3 bases and at J to 3 bases, leaving 11 bases not matched to a gene. Germline loops: CDR1 DFQATT, CDR2 SNEGSKA (reference sequence). The length of the CDR3 is 16 residues. CDR3 in amino acids: CSASGNRGLVYNEQFF. The CDR3 nucleotides are TGCAGTGCTAGTGGTAACAGGGGATTAGTCTACAATGAGCAGTTCTTC.

The genes are TRBV6-2 or TRBV6-3 and TRBJ2-3; perhaps TRBD2 as D (5 bases). This CDR3 has 12 amino acids. Per the germline V gene, CDR1 is MNHEY and CDR2 is SVGEGT. The V end lost 2 bases, the J end lost 6 bases, and 6 bases lay between the germline ends. The CDR3 loop is CASSYRGDTQYF. CDR3 in DNA: TGTGCCAGCAGTTACAGAGGGGATACGCAGTATTTT.

This clone was counted a few times. The chain has TRBV2 and TRBJ2-7; unclear D gene. CDR3 size: 11 residues. The V gene lost 8 bases and the J gene lost 2 bases, with 7 bases spanning the gap. Germline lookup yields CDR1 SNHLY and CDR2 FYNNEI. CDR3 in amino acids: CASAVAYEQYF. The DNA of the CDR3 is TGTGCCAGCGCGGTTGCCTACGAGCAGTACTTC.

This sequence joins TRBV9 and TRBJ1-2, with D tentatively TRBD1 (6 bases). CDR1 SGDLS and CDR2 YYNGEE come from the germline V gene. The CDR3 runs 15 residues. V gave up 0 bases and J gave up 4 bases, with 13 bases separating them. This CDR3 reads CASSVVGGSGYGYTF. The CDR3 nucleotides read TGTGCCAGCAGCGTAGTTGGGGGCTCGGGCTATGGCTACACCTTC.

V and J are TRBV2 and TRBJ2-2; 9 bases are a match to TRBD2. The CDR3 totals 13 residues. Germline CDR1 SNHLY, CDR2 FYNNEI. The V segment lost 7 bases and the J segment 6 bases; nucleotides outside the gene matches: 3. CDR3 in amino acids: CASKREVAGELFF. Written as DNA, the CDR3 is TGTGCCAGCAAGCGGGAGGTGGCCGGGGAGCTGTTTTTT.

V gene TRBV7-4 combines with J gene TRBJ2-1; 7 positions agree with TRBD2. The J segment lost 2 bases and the V segment lost 7 bases, leaving 8 bases of the junction unmatched. Per germline, CDR1 SGHVT and CDR2 SQSDAQ. CDR3 length: 15 amino acids. Written as DNA, the CDR3 is TGTGCCAGCATCCCCGGGACTAACCCCTACAATGAGCAGTTCTTC. It codes for CASIPGTNPYNEQFF.

V usage is TRBV11-3 and J usage is TRBJ2-1; TRBD2 agrees at 8 bases. Germline V gives CDR1 SGHNT, CDR2 YENEEA. J gave up 7 bases and V 5 bases, and 13 bases lay outside the gene matches. CDR3 length equals 16 residues. DNA of the CDR3: TGTGCCAGCAGCCCTTTCCCGGCGGGACTAGGTAATGAGCAGTTCTTC. Translating it yields CASSPFPAGLGNEQFF. Looking up the rest from reference TRBV11-3 and TRBJ2-1 gives the full variable domain: EAGVVQSPRYKIIEKKQPVAFWCNPISGHNTLYWYLQNLGQGPELLIRYENEEAVDDSQLPKDRFSAERLKGVDSTLKIQPAELGDSAVYLCASSPFPAGLGNEQFFGPGTRLTVL.

The chain links TRBV28 to TRBJ1-2; no firm D call. Per the germline V gene, CDR1 is MDHEN and CDR2 is SYDVKM. Trimming removed 5 bases from V and 0 bases from J, with 16 bases in between. CDR3 length: 16 amino acids. The CDR3 region has the DNA TGTGCCAGCAGTGGACCAGGTGGCGGGGCTAACTATGGCTACACCTTC. It encodes CASSGPGGGANYGYTF.

Comments on this clone: The sample has other DNA sequences that encode this CDR3 too. The V call is TRBV9, the J call TRBJ1-2; no clear D gene. The germline V gene encodes CDR1 SGDLS and CDR2 YYNGEE. CDR3 length: 12 residues. The V and J ends lost 0 bases and 4 bases respectively, with 4 bases between them. This CDR3 is CASSVDSYGYTF. As DNA, the CDR3 is TGTGCCAGCAGCGTAGACAGCTATGGCTACACCTTC.

DNA for the CDR3: TGTGCCAGTAGTGCCGACAGGGATCGCGAGCAGTTCTTC. This encodes CASSADRDREQFF. The chain joins TRBV19 to TRBJ2-1; 7 bases agree with TRBD1. The CDR3 is made up of 13 amino acids. With V trimmed by 5 bases and J by 10 bases, 8 bases remained unmatched. Germline V gives CDR1 LNHDA, CDR2 SQIVND (reference sequence).

The V call is TRBV27, the J call TRBJ1-4; 9 bases agree with TRBD1. The CDR3 extends over 15 amino acids. V shed 7 bases, J shed 8 bases, and the junction held 11 bases outside the gene matches. CDR1 and CDR2 (germline): MNHEY, SMNVEV (reference sequence). The CDR3 bases are TGTGCCAGCACCTCCCCCGGGACAGGGAGAGAAAAACTGTTTTTT. Translated, it gives CASTSPGTGREKLFF.

The chain carries TRBV28 and TRBJ1-5; D possibly corresponds to TRBD1 (6 bases). The length of the CDR3 is 17 residues. Trimming removed 5 bases at V and 0 bases at J, with 17 bases between. Germline CDR1 MDHEN, CDR2 SYDVKM. CDR3: CASSLLRGGHSNQPQHF. DNA of the CDR3: TGTGCCAGCAGTCTCCTACGTGGGGGCCATAGCAATCAGCCCCAGCATTTT. Drawing the rest from reference TRBV28 and TRBJ1-5, the complete variable domain is DVKVTQSSRYLVKRTGEKVFLECVQDMDHENMFWYRQDPGLGLRLIYFSYDVKMKEKGDIPEGYSVSREKKERFSLILESASTNQTSMYLCASSLLRGGHSNQPQHFGDGTRLSIL.

This clone was found once. The rearrangement links TRBV7-9 to TRBJ1-3; D is undetermined. The CDR3 has 15 amino acids. V lost 5 bases to trimming and J lost 1 base, with 12 bases between them. Germline V lookup: CDR1 SEHNR, CDR2 FQNEAQ (reference sequence). DNA for the CDR3: TGTGCCAGCAGCCCCGACCAGGTTTCTGGAAACACCATATATTTT. Translation gives CASSPDQVSGNTIYF. The whole variable domain, filled in from reference TRBV7-9 and TRBJ1-3, reads DTGVSQNPRHKITKRGQNVTFRCDPISEHNRLYWYRQTLGQGPEFLTYFQNEAQLEKSRLLSDRFSAERPKGSFSTLEIQRTEQGDSAMYLCASSPDQVSGNTIYFGEGSWLTVV.

This chain connects TRBV19 to TRBJ1-3, with 9 bases matching TRBD1. After removal of 5 bases from V and 2 bases from J, the junction contained 7 bases not matched to a gene. This CDR3 has 16 amino acids. CDR1 is LNHDA, CDR2 SQIVND, per germline (reference sequence). The CDR3 spells CASSFLQGATGNTIYF. The CDR3 nucleotides are TGTGCCAGTAGTTTTCTACAGGGGGCTACTGGAAACACCATATATTTT.

The chain carries TRBV7-2 and TRBJ1-4, with D possibly being TRBD1 (6 bases). V lost 3 bases and J lost 0, with 14 bases in between. Germline V gene lookup returns CDR1 SGHTA and CDR2 FQGNSA. The CDR3 runs 17 residues. CDR3 sequence (DNA): TGTGCCAGCAGCTTTTACAGGAAGGGGGCAACTAATGAAAAACTGTTTTTT. It yields the protein CASSFYRKGATNEKLFF.

V and J are TRBV27 and TRBJ1-5; D gene uncertain. CDR3 length equals 13 residues. Germline CDR1 MNHEY, CDR2 SMNVEV (reference sequence). Trimming cost V 2 bases and J 5 bases, with 7 bases left between them. As DNA, the CDR3 is TGTGCCAGCAGTTTAGCGCTTTATCAGCCCCAGCATTTT. The encoded protein is CASSLALYQPQHF.

The gene calls are TRBV19 and TRBJ1-1; D is unresolved. Germline-derived CDR1 and CDR2 are LNHDA and SQIVND (reference sequence). V lost 6 bases and J 4 bases, leaving 12 bases between the germline ends. The CDR3 is made up of 13 amino acids. The CDR3 region is CASRDWGITEAFF. Written as DNA, the CDR3 is TGTGCCAGTAGGGACTGGGGTATCACTGAAGCTTTCTTT.

This rearrangement joins TRBV7-9 to TRBJ2-1; TRBD2 agrees at 9 bases. Germline V lookup: CDR1 SEHNR, CDR2 FQNEAQ (reference sequence). CDR3 length equals 14 residues. J gave up 4 bases and V 5 bases, and 3 bases lay outside the gene matches. CDR3 coding DNA: TGTGCCAGCAGCAGACTAGCGGATTACAATGAGCAGTTCTTC. Its protein product is CASSRLADYNEQFF.

The rearrangement links TRBV2 to TRBJ1-4; D possibly corresponds to TRBD1 (5 bases). Germline CDR1 and CDR2: SNHLY and FYNNEI. The CDR3 covers 15 residues. Trimming pared 6 bases from V and 6 bases from J, leaving 17 bases between. The CDR3 DNA is TGTGCCAGCAGGGGGGGGTCTTCCCCGTATGAAAAACTGTTTTTT. It encodes CASRGGSSPYEKLFF.

The CDR3 spells CASSYKTGWSGNTIYF. CDR3 DNA: TGTGCCAGCAGCTATAAGACAGGGTGGTCGGGAAACACCATATATTTT. The chain recombines TRBV7-9 with TRBJ1-3; 7 bases are a match to TRBD1. The CDR3 extends over 16 amino acids. Unmatched junction bases numbered 10, after V lost 4 bases and J lost 4 bases. Germline lookup yields CDR1 SEHNR and CDR2 FQNEAQ (reference sequence). Complete variable domain (other parts from reference TRBV7-9 and TRBJ1-3): DTGVSQNPRHKITKRGQNVTFRCDPISEHNRLYWYRQTLGQGPEFLTYFQNEAQLEKSRLLSDRFSAERPKGSFSTLEIQRTEQGDSAMYLCASSYKTGWSGNTIYFGEGSWLTVV.

The CDR3 region is CSAGTSTIQYF. The DNA for the CDR3 is TGCAGTGCTGGGACTAGTACTATTCAGTACTTC. The rearrangement joins TRBV20-1 to TRBJ2-4; 8 nucleotides match TRBD2. The CDR3 has 11 residues. J lost 10 bases, V lost 5 bases, and 4 bases had no gene match. CDR1 is DFQATT and CDR2 is SNEGSKA in the germline V gene (reference sequence).

The CDR3 is CAISESLNEQFF. The DNA of the CDR3 is TGTGCCATCAGTGAGTCCCTCAATGAGCAGTTCTTC. The chain joins TRBV10-3 to TRBJ2-1, with D unresolved. Germline loops: CDR1 ENHRY, CDR2 SYGVKD. V shed 0 bases and J shed 6 bases, with 3 bases lying between them. The CDR3 is 12 amino acids.

The rearrangement uses TRBV4-3 and TRBJ1-2; D is undetermined. Germline lookup yields CDR1 LGHNA and CDR2 YSLEER. V shed 1 base and J shed 0 bases, with 12 bases lying between them. The CDR3 has 16 amino acids. CDR3 sequence reads: CASSQVPWLANYGYTF. DNA for the CDR3: TGCGCCAGCAGCCAAGTTCCTTGGCTAGCTAACTATGGCTACACCTTC.

This clone was seen a single time. The genes are TRBV4-2 and TRBJ1-2, with TRBD1 matching over 9 bases. This CDR3 has 16 amino acids. CDR1 LGHNA and CDR2 YNFKEQ come from the germline V gene. With 4 bases clipped from V and 3 bases from J, the junction kept 9 bases outside the gene matches. CDR3 protein: CASSLSGQGEDYGYTF. The CDR3 region has the DNA TGTGCCAGCAGCCTTTCGGGACAGGGAGAGGACTATGGCTACACCTTC.

The chain couples TRBV29-1 to TRBJ2-5, with D possibly being TRBD1 (6 bases). The V gene lost 6 bases and the J gene lost 0 bases, with 8 bases spanning the gap. Germline CDR1 reads SQVTM; CDR2 reads ANQGSEA. The CDR3 covers 12 residues. The CDR3 loop is CSVGHDQETQYF. The CDR3, as DNA: TGCAGCGTGGGACATGACCAAGAGACCCAGTACTTC.

The chain carries TRBV7-9 and TRBJ1-2, with 8 bases aligning to TRBD1. CDR3 length: 16 residues. J was trimmed by 6 bases and V by 5 bases; bases with no gene match: 14. The germline CDR1 and CDR2 sequences are SEHNR and FQNEAQ (reference sequence). The CDR3 sequence: CASSPQPLGQGNGYTF. The CDR3 DNA follows: TGTGCCAGCAGCCCACAACCTCTTGGACAGGGAAATGGCTACACCTTC.